Below, one T cell receptor (beta chain) is given with its context. Its specificity is unknown. V was clipped by 6 bases and J by 0 bases, with 20 bases between them. CDR3 size: 17 residues. CDR1 is WSHSY and CDR2 is SAAADI in the germline V gene. Using immunoSEQ multiplex PCR, the repertoire was profiled, and TCRdb retains in-frame clones only, with some absent. The sample has about 130,000 clones; over 75% are singletons. This sample was taken from a study of T cell responses to AZD1222 COVID-19 vaccine. Broader study findings: In the spike-specific TCR repertoire, nearly half reportedly target unmutated variant regions. Donors were mostly white British, more females; clonal diversity possibly underestimated.

The receptor comes from an adult who received the AZD1222 COVID-19 vaccine. J is TRBJ1-1 and V is TRBV10-2; the D is unclear. Sample: peripheral blood, taken 28 days after the second AZD1222 dose. The CDR3: CASRIHTDGGMNTEAFF. The CDR3 bases are TGCGCCAGCAGAATTCACACGGATGGTGGGATGAACACTGAAGCTTTCTTT.